This T cell receptor (beta chain) emerged from a study of blood T cell repertoires in COVID-19. On the study more broadly: Whether acute or convalescent, the COVID-19 samples came from the United States, Italy and Spain.

The age range of participants was roughly 18 to 90 years, with residence in under 30 US areas. Either two negative PCRs, clearance, or symptom resolution qualified Cohort 3 donors as recovered. This clone was seen once. The V end lost 0 bases, the J end lost 3 bases, and 14 bases lay between the germline ends. The V gene's germline CDR1 is SGHNT and CDR2 YYREEE (reference sequence). The CDR3 extends over 16 amino acids. Clones were read by immunoSEQ multiplex PCR, and TCRdb kept only the in-frame ones, dropping some. Of hundreds of thousands of clones in the sample, 80% to 90% are singletons; the top ten hold less than 20%.

This receptor was obtained from a man aged 18 to 30 who had recovered from COVID-19. The chain couples TRBV5-4 to TRBJ2-3, with D possibly being TRBD2 (6 bases). Input material: PBMCs or T cells enriched from blood (not recorded which). The CDR3 spells CASSLGRGGETDTQYF. The CDR3 bases are TGTGCCAGCAGCTTGGGTCGGGGCGGGGAAACAGATACGCAGTATTTT.